This T cell receptor (beta chain) is from a study of blood T cell repertoires in COVID-19. Overall study context: The United States, Italy and Spain supplied acute and convalescent COVID-19 samples.

Authors' processing steps: The assay estimated nucleated cells by amplifying reference gene primers. Sequenced by immunoSEQ multiplex PCR; TCRdb stores in-frame clones only, minus some. The V and J calls and clone size were taken over from that table, and D and trimming were inferred from the DNA. In the table there are around 13,000 clones, approximately 88% of which are singletons. Trimming left V 1 base short and J 0 bases short, with 9 bases between. Per the germline V gene, CDR1 is LNHNV and CDR2 is YYDKDF (reference sequence). This CDR3 has 16 residues. This receptor was taken from a human donor in a cohort sampled during active COVID-19. The sample was peripheral blood. The chain recombines TRBV15 with TRBJ2-2; D call uncertain. Written as DNA, the CDR3 is TGTGCCACCAGCAGAGCATTATCAGCGAACACCGGGGAGCTGTTTTTT. Translating it yields CATSRALSANTGELFF.